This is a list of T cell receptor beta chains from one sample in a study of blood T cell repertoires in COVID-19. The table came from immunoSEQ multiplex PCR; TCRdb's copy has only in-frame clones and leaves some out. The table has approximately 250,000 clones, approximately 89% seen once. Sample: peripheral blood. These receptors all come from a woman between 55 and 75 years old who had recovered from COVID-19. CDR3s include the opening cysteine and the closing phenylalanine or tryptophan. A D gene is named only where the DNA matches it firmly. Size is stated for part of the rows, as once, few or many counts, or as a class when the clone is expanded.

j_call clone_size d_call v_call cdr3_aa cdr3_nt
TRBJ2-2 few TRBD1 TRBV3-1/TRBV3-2 CASSQSGGNTGELFF TGTGCCAGCAGCCAATCAGGGGGGAACACCGGGGAGCTGTTTTTT
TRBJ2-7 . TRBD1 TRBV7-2 CASSLTGGGEQYF TGTGCCAGCAGCCTAACAGGGGGTGGCGAGCAGTACTTC
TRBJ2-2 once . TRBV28 CASTLHGGTGELFF TGTGCCAGCACTTTGCACGGGGGCACCGGGGAGCTGTTTTTT
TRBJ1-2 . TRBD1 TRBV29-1 CSVGQGPFSGYTF TGCAGCGTTGGACAGGGGCCGTTCAGTGGCTACACCTTC
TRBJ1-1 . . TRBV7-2 CASSTGRLDTEAFF TGTGCCAGCAGCACGGGTAGGTTGGACACTGAAGCTTTCTTT
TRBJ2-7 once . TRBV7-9 CASSFEARYEQYF TGTGCCAGCAGCTTTGAAGCGCGCTACGAGCAGTACTTC
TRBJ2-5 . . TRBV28 CASSITGQETQYF TGTGCCAGCAGTATAACAGGACAAGAGACCCAGTACTTC
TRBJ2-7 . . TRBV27 CASSLLSGITYEQYF TGTGCCAGCAGTTTACTGTCCGGGATTACCTACGAGCAGTACTTC
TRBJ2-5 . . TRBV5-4 CASSLEGIETQYF TGTGCCAGCAGCTTGGAGGGGATAGAGACCCAGTACTTC
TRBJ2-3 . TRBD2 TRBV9 CASSVPIAGGVGTDTQYF TGTGCCAGCAGCGTACCCATAGCGGGGGGCGTGGGCACAGATACGCAGTATTTT
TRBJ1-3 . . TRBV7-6 CASSRQEMSGNTIYF TGTGCCAGCAGTAGACAGGAAATGTCTGGAAACACCATATATTTT
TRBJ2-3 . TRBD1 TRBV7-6 CASSLRLRTGGSDTQYF TGTGCCAGCAGCTTAAGACTGAGGACAGGGGGTTCAGATACGCAGTATTTT
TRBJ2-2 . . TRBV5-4 CASSLKDSGELFF TGTGCCAGCAGCTTAAAGGACTCCGGGGAGCTGTTTTTT
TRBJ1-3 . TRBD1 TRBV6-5 CASSYSDRGNTIYF TGTGCCAGCAGTTACTCTGACAGGGGTAACACCATATATTTT
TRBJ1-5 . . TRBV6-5 CASSRPGSGQPQHF TGTGCCAGCAGTCGACCGGGGTCGGGCCAGCCCCAGCATTTT
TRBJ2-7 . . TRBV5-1 CASSFGTYEQYF TGCGCCAGCAGCTTCGGGACCTACGAGCAGTACTTC
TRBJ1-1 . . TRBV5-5 CASRYRAEAFF TGTGCCAGCAGATATAGAGCTGAAGCTTTCTTT
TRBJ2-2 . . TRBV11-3 CASSLEGTYTGELFF TGTGCCAGCAGCTTAGAAGGGACTTACACCGGGGAGCTGTTTTTT
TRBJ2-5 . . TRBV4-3 CASSITGSLGETQYF TGCGCCAGCAGCATCACGGGGTCCCTGGGAGAGACCCAGTACTTC
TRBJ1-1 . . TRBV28 CASKGGGTEAFF TGTGCCAGCAAGGGTGGGGGGACTGAAGCTTTCTTT
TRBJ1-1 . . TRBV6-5 CATPNEGNTEAFF TGTGCCACCCCGAACGAGGGGAACACTGAAGCTTTCTTT
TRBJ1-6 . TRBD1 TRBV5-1 CASSGQGESPLHF TGCGCCAGCTCAGGACAGGGAGAATCACCCCTCCACTTT
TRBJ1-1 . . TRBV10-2 CVSSESRTENTEAFF TGCGTCAGCAGTGAGTCCCGGACAGAGAACACTGAAGCTTTCTTT
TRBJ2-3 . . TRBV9 CASSVAGSDTQYF TGTGCCAGCAGCGTAGCAGGGTCCGATACGCAGTATTTT
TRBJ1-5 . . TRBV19 CASRRGTNQPQHF TGTGCCAGTCGCAGGGGTACAAATCAGCCCCAGCATTTT
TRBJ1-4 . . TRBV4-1 CASSPQGGTNEKLFF TGCGCCAGCAGCCCCCAAGGGGGTACTAATGAAAAACTGTTTTTT
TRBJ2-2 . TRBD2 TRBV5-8 CASSFERGGRETGELFF TGTGCCAGCAGCTTTGAGCGGGGGGGCCGGGAAACCGGGGAGCTGTTTTTT
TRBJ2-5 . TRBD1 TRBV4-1 CASSHPPGQGAKTQYF TGCGCCAGCAGCCATCCCCCCGGACAGGGGGCGAAGACCCAGTACTTC
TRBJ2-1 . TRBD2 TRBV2 CASSDGSGGIYNEQFF TGTGCCAGCAGTGATGGTAGCGGGGGGATCTACAATGAGCAGTTCTTC
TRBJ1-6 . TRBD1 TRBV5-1 CASSWGTGLSSPLHF TGCGCCAGCAGCTGGGGGACAGGACTTAGTTCACCCCTCCACTTT
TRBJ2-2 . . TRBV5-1 CASSLLDLGNTGELFF TGCGCCAGCAGCTTGCTAGATCTTGGGAACACCGGGGAGCTGTTTTTT
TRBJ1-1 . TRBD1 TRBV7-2 CAAHLDPRDRVYEAFF TGTGCCGCTCATCTCGATCCCCGGGACAGGGTCTATGAAGCTTTCTTT
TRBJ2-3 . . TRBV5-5 CASSLTGTHSTDTQYF TGTGCCAGCAGCTTAACCGGGACACATAGCACAGATACGCAGTATTTT
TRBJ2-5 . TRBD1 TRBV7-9 CASSLVGDRGETQYF TGTGCCAGCAGCTTAGTAGGTGACAGGGGTGAGACCCAGTACTTC
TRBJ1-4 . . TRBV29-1 CSVKGRINEKLFF TGCAGCGTCAAAGGGAGAATAAATGAAAAACTGTTTTTT
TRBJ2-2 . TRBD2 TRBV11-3 CASSGTSGGSGELFF TGTGCCAGCAGCGGGACTAGCGGGGGGTCCGGGGAGCTGTTTTTT
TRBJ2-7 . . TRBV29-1 CSVEDEDSSSYEQYF TGCAGCGTTGAAGATGAGGACAGCAGCTCCTACGAGCAGTACTTC
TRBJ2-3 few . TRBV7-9 CASSPGLGITDTQYF TGTGCCAGCAGCCCTGGACTGGGAATCACAGATACGCAGTATTTT
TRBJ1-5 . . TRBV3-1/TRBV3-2 CASSQGGGAHQPQHF TGTGCCAGCAGCCAGGGTGGGGGGGCCCATCAGCCCCAGCATTTT
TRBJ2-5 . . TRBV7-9 CASSLYGAAETQYF TGTGCCAGCAGCTTATATGGAGCGGCTGAGACCCAGTACTTC
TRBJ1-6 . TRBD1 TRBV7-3 CASSLKGQDGGSPLHF TGTGCCAGCAGCTTAAAGGGACAGGACGGTGGTTCACCCCTCCACTTT
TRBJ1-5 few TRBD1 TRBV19 CASTPGQGALGNQPQHF TGTGCCAGTACCCCGGGACAGGGGGCTCTGGGCAATCAGCCCCAGCATTTT
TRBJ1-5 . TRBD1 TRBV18 CASSPSGTGYSNQPQHF TGTGCCAGCTCACCTTCCGGGACAGGGTATAGCAATCAGCCCCAGCATTTT
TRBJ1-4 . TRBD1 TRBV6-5 CASSPRGQGNEKLFF TGTGCCAGCAGCCCCAGGGGACAGGGTAATGAAAAACTGTTTTTT
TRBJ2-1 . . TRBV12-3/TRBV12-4 CASRGGSYNEQFF TGTGCCAGCAGGGGGGGTTCCTACAATGAGCAGTTCTTC
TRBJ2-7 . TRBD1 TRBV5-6 CASSQGAGREQYF TGTGCCAGCAGTCAGGGGGCTGGGAGAGAGCAGTACTTC
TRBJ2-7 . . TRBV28 CASSFRTGLYEQYF TGTGCCAGCAGTTTCCGAACAGGCCTCTACGAGCAGTACTTC
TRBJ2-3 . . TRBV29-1 CSVAQDSSTDTQYF TGCAGCGTAGCCCAGGACAGTAGCACAGATACGCAGTATTTT
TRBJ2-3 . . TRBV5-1 CASSLARHISTDTQYF TGCGCCAGCAGCTTGGCCAGGCACATAAGCACAGATACGCAGTATTTT
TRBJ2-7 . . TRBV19 CASSIEGFEQYF TGTGCCAGTAGTATTGAGGGTTTCGAGCAGTACTTC
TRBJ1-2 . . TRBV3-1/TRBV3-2 CASSLQGRDYGYTF TGTGCCAGCAGCCTTCAGGGGCGGGACTATGGCTACACCTTC
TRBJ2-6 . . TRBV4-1 CASSWGRRPGANVLTF TGCGCCAGCAGTTGGGGGCGGCGCCCTGGGGCCAACGTCCTGACTTTC
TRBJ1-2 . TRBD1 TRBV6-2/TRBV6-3 CASSPTDRGIYGYTF TGTGCCAGCAGTCCGACGGACAGGGGGATCTATGGCTACACCTTC
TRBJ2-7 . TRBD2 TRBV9 CASSVSGGALNEQYF TGTGCCAGCAGCGTTAGCGGGGGGGCCTTAAACGAGCAGTACTTC
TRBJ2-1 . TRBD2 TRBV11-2 CASSLVAGVDEQFF TGTGCCAGCAGCTTAGTGGCGGGGGTGGATGAGCAGTTCTTC